This T cell receptor (beta chain) was identified during a study of T-cell memory formation after mild COVID-19. Study-wide results and limits: Memory from before infection featured some responding clones, which suggests cross-reactive memory joined. Shrinking CD4+ clones were chiefly CM and EM; CD8+ ones were chiefly EMRA.

5'RACE primed from the constant segment yielded TCR alpha and TCR beta cDNA libraries bearing sample barcodes and UMIs. TCRdb processed the 5' RACE reads anew with MiXCR; each CDR3 protein has one entry. The sample yields 200,000 to 250,000 distinct CDR3 sequences, more than 9% seen once. Points on this clonotype: Its target is unknown.

The germline V gene has CDR1 ENHRY and CDR2 SYGVKD. The ends lost 6 bases at V and 0 bases at J; junction bases unmatched: 2. The CDR3 has 14 residues. The sequenced sample was PBMCs or a T cell subset sorted from them (not recorded which). The chain carries TRBV10-3 and TRBJ2-5; 9 bases match TRBD2. The origin of this receptor is a man younger than 35 who had mild COVID-19 (a few samples of this study predate the infection). Cell type and time point are not known. The CDR3 coding sequence is TGTGCCATCAGCCTAGCGGGGTACCAAGAGACCCAGTACTTC. It encodes CAISLAGYQETQYF.